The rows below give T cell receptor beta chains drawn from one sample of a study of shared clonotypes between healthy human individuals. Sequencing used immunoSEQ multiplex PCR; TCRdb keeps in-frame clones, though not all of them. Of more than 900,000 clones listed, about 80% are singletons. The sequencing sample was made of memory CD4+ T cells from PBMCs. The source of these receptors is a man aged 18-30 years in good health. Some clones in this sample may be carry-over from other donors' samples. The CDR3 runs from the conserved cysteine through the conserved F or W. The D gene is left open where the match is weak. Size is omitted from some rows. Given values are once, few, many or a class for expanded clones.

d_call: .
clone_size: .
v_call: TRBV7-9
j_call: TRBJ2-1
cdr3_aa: CASSLSLNEQFF
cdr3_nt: TGTGCCAGCAGCTTATCTCTAAATGAGCAGTTCTTC

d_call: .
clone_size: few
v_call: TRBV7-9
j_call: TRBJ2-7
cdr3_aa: CASSLVQGYYEQYF
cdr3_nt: TGTGCCAGCAGCTTAGTGCAGGGGTACTACGAGCAGTACTTC

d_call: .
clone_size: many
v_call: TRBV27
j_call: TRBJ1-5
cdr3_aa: CASSPRTVTRNQPQHF
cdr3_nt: TGTGCCAGCAGTCCCCGGACAGTGACAAGGAATCAGCCCCAGCATTTT

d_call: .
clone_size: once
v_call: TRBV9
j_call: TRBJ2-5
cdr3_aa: CASSVYLGLQETQYF
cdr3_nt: TGTGCCAGCAGCGTATACCTGGGACTTCAAGAGACCCAGTACTTC

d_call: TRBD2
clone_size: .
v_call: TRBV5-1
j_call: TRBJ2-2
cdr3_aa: CASSLAAGGPNTGELFF
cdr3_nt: TGCGCCAGCAGCTTGGCCGCGGGAGGGCCGAACACCGGGGAGCTGTTTTTT

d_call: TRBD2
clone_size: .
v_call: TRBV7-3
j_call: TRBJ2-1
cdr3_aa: CASSLGTSGSWNEQFF
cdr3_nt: TGTGCCAGCAGCTTAGGGACTAGCGGGAGTTGGAATGAGCAGTTCTTC

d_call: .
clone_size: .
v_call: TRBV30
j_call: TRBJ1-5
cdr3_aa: CAWSAAGNQPQHF
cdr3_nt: TGTGCCTGGAGTGCAGCAGGGAATCAGCCCCAGCATTTT

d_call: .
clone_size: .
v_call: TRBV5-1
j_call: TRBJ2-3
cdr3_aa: CASSGVAASTDTQYF
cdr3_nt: TGCGCCAGCAGTGGGGTAGCGGCTAGCACAGATACGCAGTATTTT

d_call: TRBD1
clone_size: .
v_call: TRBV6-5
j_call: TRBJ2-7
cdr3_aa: CASSLPGTGIYEQYF
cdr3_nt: TGTGCCAGCAGTTTACCCGGGACAGGGATCTACGAGCAGTACTTC

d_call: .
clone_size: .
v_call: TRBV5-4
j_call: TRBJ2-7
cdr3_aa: CASSSKIGTSYEQYF
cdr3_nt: TGTGCCAGCAGCTCTAAGATAGGGACCTCCTACGAGCAGTACTTC

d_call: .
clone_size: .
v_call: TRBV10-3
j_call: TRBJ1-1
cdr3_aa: CAISETVNTEAFF
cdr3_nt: TGTGCCATCAGTGAGACAGTGAACACTGAAGCTTTCTTT

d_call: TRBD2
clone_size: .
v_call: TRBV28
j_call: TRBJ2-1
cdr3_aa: CASRGLAGGPSYNEQFF
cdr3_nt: TGTGCCAGCAGGGGACTAGCGGGAGGTCCCTCTTACAATGAGCAGTTCTTC

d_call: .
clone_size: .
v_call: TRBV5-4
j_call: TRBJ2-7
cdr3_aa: CASSLGTRAAYEQYF
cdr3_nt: TGTGCCAGCAGCTTGGGGACCCGGGCGGCCTACGAGCAGTACTTC

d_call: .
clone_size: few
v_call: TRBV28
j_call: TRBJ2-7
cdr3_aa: CASSPPRDLSYEQYF
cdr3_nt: TGTGCCAGCAGCCCACCCCGGGACTTATCCTACGAGCAGTACTTC

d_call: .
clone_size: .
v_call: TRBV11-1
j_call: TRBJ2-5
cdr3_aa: CASSSRVAGETQYF
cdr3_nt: TGTGCCAGCAGCTCCCGGGTGGCGGGGGAGACCCAGTACTTC

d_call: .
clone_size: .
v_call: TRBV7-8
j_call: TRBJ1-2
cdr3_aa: CASSLQAPYGYGYTF
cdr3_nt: TGTGCCAGCAGCCTCCAAGCGCCGTATGGCTATGGCTACACCTTC

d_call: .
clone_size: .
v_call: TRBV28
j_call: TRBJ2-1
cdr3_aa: CASRLPANLNEQFF
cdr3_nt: TGTGCCAGCAGATTGCCCGCGAACCTCAATGAGCAGTTCTTC

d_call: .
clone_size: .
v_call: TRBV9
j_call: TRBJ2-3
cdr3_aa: CASSTTDGSSDTQYF
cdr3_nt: TGTGCCAGCAGCACGACTGACGGGAGTTCAGATACGCAGTATTTT

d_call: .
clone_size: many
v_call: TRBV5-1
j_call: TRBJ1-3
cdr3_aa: CASGGGAGTSGNTIYF
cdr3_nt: TGCGCCAGCGGAGGGGGTGCCGGCACCTCTGGAAACACCATATATTTT

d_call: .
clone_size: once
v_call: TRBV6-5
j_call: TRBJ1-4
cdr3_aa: CASSNRHHEKLFF
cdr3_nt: TGTGCCAGCAGTAACCGACACCATGAAAAACTGTTTTTT

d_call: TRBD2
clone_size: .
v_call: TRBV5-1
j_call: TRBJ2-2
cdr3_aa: CASSFRTSAVSGELFF
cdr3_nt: TGCGCCAGCAGCTTTAGGACTAGCGCGGTGTCCGGGGAGCTGTTTTTT

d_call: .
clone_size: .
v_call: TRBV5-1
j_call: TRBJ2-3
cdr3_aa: CASSLAIVPLGTDTQYF
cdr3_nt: TGCGCCAGCAGCTTGGCTATCGTCCCTCTGGGTACAGATACGCAGTATTTT

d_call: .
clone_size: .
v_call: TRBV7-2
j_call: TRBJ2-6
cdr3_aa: CASSPRRANVLTF
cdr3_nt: TGTGCCAGCAGCCCCCGTCGGGCCAACGTCCTGACTTTC

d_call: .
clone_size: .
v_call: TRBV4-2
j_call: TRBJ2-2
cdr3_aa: CASSPQPGSNTGELFF
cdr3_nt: TGTGCCAGCAGCCCTCAGCCGGGGTCGAACACCGGGGAGCTGTTTTTT

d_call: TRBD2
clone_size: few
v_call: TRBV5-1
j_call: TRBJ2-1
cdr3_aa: CASSLASGRRDEQFF
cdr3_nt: TGCGCCAGCAGCTTGGCGAGCGGGAGAAGAGATGAGCAGTTCTTC

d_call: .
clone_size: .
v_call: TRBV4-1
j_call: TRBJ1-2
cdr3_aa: CASSQTGTQNYGYTF
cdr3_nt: TGCGCCAGCAGCCAAACCGGGACACAGAACTATGGCTACACCTTC

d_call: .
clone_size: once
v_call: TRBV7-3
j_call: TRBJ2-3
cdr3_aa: CASSLHRTDTQYF
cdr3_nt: TGTGCCAGCAGCTTACACCGAACAGATACGCAGTATTTT

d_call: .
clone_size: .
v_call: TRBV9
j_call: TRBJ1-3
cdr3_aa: CASSVDGTSGNTIYF
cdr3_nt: TGTGCCAGCAGCGTAGACGGAACCTCTGGAAACACCATATATTTT

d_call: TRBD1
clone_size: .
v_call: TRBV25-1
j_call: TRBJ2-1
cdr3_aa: CASSEDRVGGNEQFF
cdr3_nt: TGTGCCAGCAGTGAAGACAGGGTGGGTGGAAATGAGCAGTTCTTC

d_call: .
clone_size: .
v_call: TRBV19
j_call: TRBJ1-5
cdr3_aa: CASSPGRNNQPQHF
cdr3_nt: TGTGCCAGTAGTCCGGGACGAAACAATCAGCCCCAGCATTTT

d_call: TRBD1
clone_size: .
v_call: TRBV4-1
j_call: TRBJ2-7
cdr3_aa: CASSQGTGPYEQYF
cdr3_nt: TGCGCCAGCAGCCAGGGGACAGGGCCCTACGAGCAGTACTTC

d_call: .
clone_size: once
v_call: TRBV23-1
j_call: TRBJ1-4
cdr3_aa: CASSRSTGTNEKLFF
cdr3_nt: TGCGCCAGCAGTCGTTCGACGGGGACTAATGAAAAACTGTTTTTT